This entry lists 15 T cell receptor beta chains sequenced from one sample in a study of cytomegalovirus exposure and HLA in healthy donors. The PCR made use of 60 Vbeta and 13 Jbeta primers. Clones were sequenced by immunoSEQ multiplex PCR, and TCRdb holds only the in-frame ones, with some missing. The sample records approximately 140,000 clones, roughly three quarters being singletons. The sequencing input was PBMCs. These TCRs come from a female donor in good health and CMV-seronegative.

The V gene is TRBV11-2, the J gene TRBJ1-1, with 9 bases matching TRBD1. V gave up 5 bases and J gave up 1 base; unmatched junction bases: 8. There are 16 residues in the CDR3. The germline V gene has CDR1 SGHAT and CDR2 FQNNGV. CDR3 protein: CASSPFSGQGNTEAFF. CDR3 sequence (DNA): TGTGCCAGCAGCCCCTTTTCGGGACAGGGGAACACTGAAGCTTTCTTT.

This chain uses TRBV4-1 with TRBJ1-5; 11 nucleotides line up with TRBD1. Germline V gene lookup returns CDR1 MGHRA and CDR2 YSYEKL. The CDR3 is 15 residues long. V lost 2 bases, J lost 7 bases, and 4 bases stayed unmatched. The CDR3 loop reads CASSQTGQGEQPQHF. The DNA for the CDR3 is TGCGCCAGCAGCCAAACGGGACAGGGGGAACAGCCCCAGCATTTT.

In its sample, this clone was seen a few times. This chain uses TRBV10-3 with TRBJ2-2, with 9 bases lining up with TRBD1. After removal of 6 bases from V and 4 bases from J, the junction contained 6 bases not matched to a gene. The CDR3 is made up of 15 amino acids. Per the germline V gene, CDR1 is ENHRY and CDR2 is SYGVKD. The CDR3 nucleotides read TGTGCCATCAGCTCCGGGACAGGGTTCACCGGGGAGCTGTTTTTT. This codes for CAISSGTGFTGELFF.

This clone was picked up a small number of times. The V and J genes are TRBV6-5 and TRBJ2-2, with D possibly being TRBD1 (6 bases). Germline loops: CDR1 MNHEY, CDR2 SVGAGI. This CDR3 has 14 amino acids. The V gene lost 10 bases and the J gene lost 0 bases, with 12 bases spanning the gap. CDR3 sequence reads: CATLRGTNTGELFF. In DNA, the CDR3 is TGTGCCACCCTCAGGGGAACGAACACCGGGGAGCTGTTTTTT.

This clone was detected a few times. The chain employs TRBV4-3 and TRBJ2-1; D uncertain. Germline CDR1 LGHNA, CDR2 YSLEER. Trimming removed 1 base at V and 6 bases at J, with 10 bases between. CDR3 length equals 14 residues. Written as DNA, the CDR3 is TGCGCCAGCAGCCAAGTTGGTAGCCCCAATGAGCAGTTCTTC. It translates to CASSQVGSPNEQFF.

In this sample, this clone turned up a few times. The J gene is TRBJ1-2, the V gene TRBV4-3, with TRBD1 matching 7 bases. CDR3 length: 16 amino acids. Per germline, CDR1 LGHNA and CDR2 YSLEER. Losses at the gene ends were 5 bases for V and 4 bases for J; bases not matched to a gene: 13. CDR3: CASSALGQDLRYGYTF. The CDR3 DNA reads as TGCGCCAGCAGCGCTCTCGGACAGGATTTACGCTATGGCTACACCTTC.

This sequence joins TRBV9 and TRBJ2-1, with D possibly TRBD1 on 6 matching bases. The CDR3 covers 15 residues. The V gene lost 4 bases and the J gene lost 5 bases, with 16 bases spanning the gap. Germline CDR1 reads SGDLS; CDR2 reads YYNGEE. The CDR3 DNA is TGTGCCAGCAGCCCATTGGGGGCAGGGGACAATGAGCAGTTCTTC. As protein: CASSPLGAGDNEQFF.

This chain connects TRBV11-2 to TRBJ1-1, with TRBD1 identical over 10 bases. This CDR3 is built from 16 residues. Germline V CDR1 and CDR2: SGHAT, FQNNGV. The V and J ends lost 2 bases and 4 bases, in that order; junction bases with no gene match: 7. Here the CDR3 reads CASSLMGQGSSTEAFF. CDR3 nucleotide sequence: TGTGCCAGCAGCTTAATGGGACAGGGGTCGAGCACTGAAGCTTTCTTT.

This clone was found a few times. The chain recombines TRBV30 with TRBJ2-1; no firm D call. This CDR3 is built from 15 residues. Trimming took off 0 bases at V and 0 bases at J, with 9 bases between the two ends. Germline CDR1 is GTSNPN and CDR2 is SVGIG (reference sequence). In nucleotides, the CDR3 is TGTGCCTGGAGTGTAATGGTGAGCTCCTACAATGAGCAGTTCTTC. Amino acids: CAWSVMVSSYNEQFF.

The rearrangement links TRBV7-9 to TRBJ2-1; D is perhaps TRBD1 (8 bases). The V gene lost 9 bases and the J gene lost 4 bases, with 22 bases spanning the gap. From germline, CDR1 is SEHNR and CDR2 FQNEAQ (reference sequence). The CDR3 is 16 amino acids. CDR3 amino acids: CASSPTGGVLYNEQFF. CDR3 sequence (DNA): TGTGCCAGTTCTCCAACAGGGGGGGTTCTATACAATGAGCAGTTCTTC.

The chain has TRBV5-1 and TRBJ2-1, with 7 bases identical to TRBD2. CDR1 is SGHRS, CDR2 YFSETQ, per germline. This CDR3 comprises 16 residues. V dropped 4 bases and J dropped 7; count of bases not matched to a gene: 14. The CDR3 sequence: CASSTARDSGGNEQFF. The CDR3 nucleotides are TGCGCCAGCAGCACGGCCCGGGACTCCGGGGGGAATGAGCAGTTCTTC.

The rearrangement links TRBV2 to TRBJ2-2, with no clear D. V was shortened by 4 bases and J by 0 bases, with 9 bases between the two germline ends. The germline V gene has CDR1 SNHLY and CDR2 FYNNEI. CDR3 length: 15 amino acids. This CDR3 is CASSVGKPNTGELFF. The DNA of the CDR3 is TGTGCCAGCAGTGTCGGTAAACCGAACACCGGGGAGCTGTTTTTT.

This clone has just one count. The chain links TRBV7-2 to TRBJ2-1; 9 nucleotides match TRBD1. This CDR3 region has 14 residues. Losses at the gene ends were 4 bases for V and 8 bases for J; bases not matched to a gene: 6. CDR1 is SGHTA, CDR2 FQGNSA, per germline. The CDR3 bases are TGTGCCAGCAGCTCCCGGGACAGGGAGTATGAGCAGTTCTTC. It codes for CASSSRDREYEQFF.

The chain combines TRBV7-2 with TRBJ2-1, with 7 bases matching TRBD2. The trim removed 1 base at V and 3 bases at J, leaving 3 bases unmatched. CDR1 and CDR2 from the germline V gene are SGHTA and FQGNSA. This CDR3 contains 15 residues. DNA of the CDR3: TGTGCCAGCAGCTTAGTTAGCGGGCACTACAATGAGCAGTTCTTC. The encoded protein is CASSLVSGHYNEQFF.

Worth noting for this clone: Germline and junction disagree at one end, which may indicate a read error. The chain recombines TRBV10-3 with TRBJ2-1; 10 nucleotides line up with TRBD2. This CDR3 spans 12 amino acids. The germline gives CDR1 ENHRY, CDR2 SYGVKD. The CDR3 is CTSGRATNEQFF. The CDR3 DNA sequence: TGCACCAGCGGGAGGGCCACGAATGAGCAGTTCTTC.